One T cell receptor (beta chain) is described in this entry. Its antigen is currently not known. There are no base qualities to consult, and no much larger clone falls within one base. These data are taken from a study of T cells in Graves' hyperthyroidism and ophthalmopathy (dated by TCRdb to the late 2010s). For the study in its entirety: Peripheral blood samples were taken at initial diagnosis, before any treatment was given. To identify distinguishing TCR V-J signatures, a discovery cohort of 95 to 100 patients was used, comprising under 45 with Graves' ophthalmopathy and 57 with stable Graves' hyperthyroidism. Prospective prediction of ophthalmopathy was tested in an independent validation cohort of under 20 hyperthyroidism patients and approximately 17 patients who later progressed to ophthalmopathy. In addition, the study compared T-cell repertoires in thyroid tissue and in blood from a handful of Graves' hyperthyroidism patients. The approximately 100 discovery patients were divided at random into training and test sets in a 7:3 ratio. According to the paper, TCR Vbeta CDR3 sequencing was carried out on about 140 peripheral blood samples, which came from some 41 ophthalmopathy, around 75 hyperthyroidism and approximately 17 progressor patients. After blood sampling, hyperthyroidism patients were treated with methimazole at a starting dose of 30 mg daily, and ophthalmopathy patients were treated with high-dose intravenous methylprednisolone.

Relative to germline, V is 2 bases shorter and J is 0 bases shorter, with 9 bases between their ends. Its CDR3 holds 15 amino acids, cysteine through phenylalanine. The entry retains the CDR3 DNA only, 45 bases that are in frame from base 1. Per the germline V gene (reference sequence), SEHNR is the CDR1 and FQNEAQ is the CDR2. The paper's findings and limits, for the study overall: In cross-validation, a model built on a 13 V-J signature told ophthalmopathy apart from stable hyperthyroidism with less than 90% sensitivity and about 81% specificity, and in testing the same model reached 80%/75%. During validation, the model predicted progression to ophthalmopathy a median of about 6.3 months ahead of onset, with around 71% sensitivity and 72.22% specificity. Sample size was not statistically predetermined, and blinding of investigators to group allocation was not performed. Blood samples also contained most of the expanded thyroid clonotypes (frequency above 0.001), which suggests that blood repertoires may reflect thyroid immune responses.

TCR beta CDR3 regions were amplified from RNA transcripts. The first round of RT-PCR for the TCR CDR3 was performed with the HTBI primer set and the Qiagen OneStep RT-PCR kit. Libraries were constructed in a second round of multiplex PCR, after which size selection and purification were performed. Paired-end sequencing of the libraries was performed with 100 bp reads on an Illumina HiSeq2000. Per the original workflow: SOAPnuke was used to process the raw data, with reads discarded if the reads contained adapters or uncalled bases, had a mean Phred below 15, or lacked an exact constant-primer or identifier match. COPE v1.2.5 was used to merge high-quality paired reads, and clonotypes were defined as unique nucleotide sequences. MiTCR v1.1 was used to align clonotypes to the IMGT TRBV, TRBD and TRBJ reference segments. Only V-J combinations with frequency above 0.0001, covering 98% to 99.2% of repertoires, were analysed. A TCS score was defined as the ratio of F50 (clonal expansion) to E x V (chaos), with BLOSUM62-based TCRdist applied between CDR3 peptides within each V-J. Welch's t-statistics and random forest reduced roughly 530 V-J features to 13, which were used in a naive Bayes classifier (R e1071). TCRdb's own reprocessing of the public reads used fastp at Q25 and MiXCR and kept productive beta chains. For every CDR3 protein sequence, its rows merge into one entry that carries the most common genes and DNA. TCRdb's processing, not the authors', yielded these V and J calls. This sample lists a few hundred thousand distinct CDR3 sequences; roughly 13% were detected once. The top ten hold about 5% of the sample.

Stable Graves' hyperthyroidism was defined as the absence of progression to ophthalmopathy over 18 months of follow-up. Hyperthyroidism patients were newly diagnosed, with disease duration under 2 months, and aged 18 to 65 years. The study excluded patients with uncontrolled infections, other autoimmune diseases, pregnancy or lactation. Diagnoses were established on the basis of clinical symptoms, serum thyroxine and TRAb, thyroid ultrasound, and orbital computed tomography. PBMCs were separated from under 11 ml of fresh peripheral blood using Ficoll-Paque density gradient centrifugation. Trizol reagent was used to extract total RNA, and RNA quality was then checked on an Agilent 2100 Bioanalyzer.

The sequenced sample was blood. This TCR came from a woman between 18 and 30 years old with Graves' hyperthyroidism. Here the chain combines TRBV7-9 and TRBJ2-3, with a weak D call of TRBD2 (6 bases match). The DNA sequence is TGTGCCAGCAGCTTATTAACTAGCAGCACAGATACGCAGTATTTT. Its coded protein is CASSLLTSSTDTQYF.